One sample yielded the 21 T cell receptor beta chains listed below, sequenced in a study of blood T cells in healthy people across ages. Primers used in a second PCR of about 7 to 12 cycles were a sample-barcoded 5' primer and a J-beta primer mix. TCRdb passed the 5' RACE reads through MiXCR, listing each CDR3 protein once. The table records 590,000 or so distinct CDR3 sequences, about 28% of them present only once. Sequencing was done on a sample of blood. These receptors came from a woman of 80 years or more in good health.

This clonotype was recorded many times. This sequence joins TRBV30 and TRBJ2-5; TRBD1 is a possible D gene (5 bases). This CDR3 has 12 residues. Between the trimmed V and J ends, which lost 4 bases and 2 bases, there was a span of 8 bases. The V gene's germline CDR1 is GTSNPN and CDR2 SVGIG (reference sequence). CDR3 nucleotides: TGTGCCTGGAATGCAGGGCAAGAGACCCAGTACTTC. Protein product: CAWNAGQETQYF.

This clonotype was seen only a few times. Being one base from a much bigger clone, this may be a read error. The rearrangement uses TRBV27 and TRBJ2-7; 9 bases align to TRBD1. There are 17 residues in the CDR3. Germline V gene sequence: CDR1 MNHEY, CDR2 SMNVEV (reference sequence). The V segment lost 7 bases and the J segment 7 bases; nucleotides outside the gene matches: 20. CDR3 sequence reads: CASNLRGQGDSYNEQYF. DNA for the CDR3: TGTGCCAGCAACCTCCGGGGACAGGGCGATTCCTACAATGAGCAGTACTTC.

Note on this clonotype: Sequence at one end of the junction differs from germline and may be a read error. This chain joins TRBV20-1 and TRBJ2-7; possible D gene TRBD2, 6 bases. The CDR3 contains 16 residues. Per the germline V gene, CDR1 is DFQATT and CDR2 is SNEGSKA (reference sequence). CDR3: CNASVPTRGSAYGQYF. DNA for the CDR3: TGCAATGCTAGCGTACCGACTCGCGGAAGCGCCTACGGGCAGTACTTC.

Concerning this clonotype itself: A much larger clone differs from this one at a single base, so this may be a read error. The CDR3 bases are TGTGCCAGCAGTTTAACTGACAGGGGGGGTAACTATGGCTACACCTTC. Its translation is CASSLTDRGGNYGYTF. This rearrangement joins TRBV28 to TRBJ1-2; 9 positions match TRBD1. With V trimmed by 2 bases and J by 1 base, 5 bases remained unmatched. There are 16 residues in the CDR3. Germline CDR1 MDHEN, CDR2 SYDVKM.

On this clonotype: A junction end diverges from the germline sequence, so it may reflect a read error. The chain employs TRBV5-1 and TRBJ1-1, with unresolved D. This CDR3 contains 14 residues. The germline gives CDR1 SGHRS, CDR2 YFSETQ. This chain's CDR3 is CASSLVPLNTEALF. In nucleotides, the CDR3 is TGCGCCAGCAGCTTGGTACCGTTGAACACTGAAGCTTTGTTT.

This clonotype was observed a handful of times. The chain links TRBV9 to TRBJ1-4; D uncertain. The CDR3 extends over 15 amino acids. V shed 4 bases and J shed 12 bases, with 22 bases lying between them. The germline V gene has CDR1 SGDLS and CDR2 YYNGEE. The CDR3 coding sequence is TGTGCCAGCAGCCAAGAGGGCCTAGACCTTAGTGAACTGTTTTTT. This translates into CASSQEGLDLSELFF.

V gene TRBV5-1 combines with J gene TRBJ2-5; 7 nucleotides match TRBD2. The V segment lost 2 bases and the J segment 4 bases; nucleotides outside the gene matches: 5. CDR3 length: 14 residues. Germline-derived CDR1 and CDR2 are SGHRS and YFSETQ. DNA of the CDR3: TGCGCCAGCAGCTTAGAGGGCGGGAGAGAGACCCAGTACTTC. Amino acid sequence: CASSLEGGRETQYF. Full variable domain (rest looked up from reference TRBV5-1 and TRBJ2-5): KAGVTQTPRYLIKTRGQQVTLSCSPISGHRSVSWYQQTPGQGLQFLFEYFSETQRNKGNFPGRFSGRQFSNSRSEMNVSTLELGDSALYLCASSLEGGRETQYFGPGTRLLVL.

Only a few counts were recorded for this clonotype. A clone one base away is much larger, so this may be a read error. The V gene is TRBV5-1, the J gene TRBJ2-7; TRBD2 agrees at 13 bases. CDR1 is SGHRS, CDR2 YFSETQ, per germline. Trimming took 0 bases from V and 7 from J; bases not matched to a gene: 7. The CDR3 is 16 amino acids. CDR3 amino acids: CASSLGTGLAGNEQYF. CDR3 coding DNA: TGCGCCAGCAGCTTGGGGACGGGACTAGCGGGGAATGAGCAGTACTTC.

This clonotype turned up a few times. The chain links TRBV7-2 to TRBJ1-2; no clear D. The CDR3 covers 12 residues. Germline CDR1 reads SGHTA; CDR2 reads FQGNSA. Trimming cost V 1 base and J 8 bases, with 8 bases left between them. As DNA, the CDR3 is TGTGCCAGCAGCTTAGGGCCGACGGGCTACACCTTC. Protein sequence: CASSLGPTGYTF.

The CDR3 here is CASSQQGVNTEAFF. The DNA for the CDR3 is TGCGCCAGCAGCCAACAGGGTGTGAACACTGAAGCTTTCTTT. This chain connects TRBV4-1 to TRBJ1-1; tentative D call: TRBD1 (5 bases). The CDR3 is made up of 14 amino acids. Germline lookup yields CDR1 MGHRA and CDR2 YSYEKL. V was clipped by 2 bases and J by 0 bases, with 7 bases between them.

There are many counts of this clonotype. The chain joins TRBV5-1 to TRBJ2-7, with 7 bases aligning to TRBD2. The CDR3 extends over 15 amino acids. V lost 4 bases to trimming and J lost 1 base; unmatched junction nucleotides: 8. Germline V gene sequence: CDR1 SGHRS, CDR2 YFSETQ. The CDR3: CASSPGTGGSYEQYF. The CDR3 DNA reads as TGCGCCAGCAGCCCCGGGACCGGGGGGTCCTACGAGCAGTACTTC.

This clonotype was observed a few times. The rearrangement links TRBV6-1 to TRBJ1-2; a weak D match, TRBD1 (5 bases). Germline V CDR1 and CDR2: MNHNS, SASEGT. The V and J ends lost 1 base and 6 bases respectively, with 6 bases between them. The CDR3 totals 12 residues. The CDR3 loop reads CASSEVGDGYTF. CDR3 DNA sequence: TGTGCCAGCAGTGAAGTAGGGGATGGCTACACCTTC.

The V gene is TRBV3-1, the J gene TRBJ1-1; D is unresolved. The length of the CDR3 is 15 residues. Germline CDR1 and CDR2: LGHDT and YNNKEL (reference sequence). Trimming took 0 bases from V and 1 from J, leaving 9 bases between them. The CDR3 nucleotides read TGTGCCAGCAGCCAAGATCCGGGAGGGAACACTGAAGCTTTCTTT. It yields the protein CASSQDPGGNTEAFF.

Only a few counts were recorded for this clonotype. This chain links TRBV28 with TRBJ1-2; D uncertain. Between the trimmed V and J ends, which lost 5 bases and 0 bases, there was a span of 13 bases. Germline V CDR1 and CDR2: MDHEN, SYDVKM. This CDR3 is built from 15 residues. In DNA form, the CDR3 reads TGTGCCAGCAGTCCGGAGGCAGTTCCTAACTATGGCTACACCTTC. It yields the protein CASSPEAVPNYGYTF.

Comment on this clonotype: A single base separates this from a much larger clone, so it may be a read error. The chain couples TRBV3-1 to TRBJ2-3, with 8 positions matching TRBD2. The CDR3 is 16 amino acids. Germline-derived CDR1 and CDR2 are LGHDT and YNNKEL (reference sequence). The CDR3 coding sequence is TGTGCCAGCAGCGCCCGGGGGGGCCCTAGCACAGATACGCGGTATTTT. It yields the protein CASSARGGPSTDTRYF.

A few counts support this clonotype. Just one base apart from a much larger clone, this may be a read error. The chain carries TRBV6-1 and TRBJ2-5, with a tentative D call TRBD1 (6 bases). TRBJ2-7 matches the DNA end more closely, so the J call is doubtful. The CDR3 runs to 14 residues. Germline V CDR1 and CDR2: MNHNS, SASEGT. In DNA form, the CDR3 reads TGTGCCAGCAGTGAAAATTTGAGGACAGTCGAGCAGTACTTC. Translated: CASSENLRTVEQYF.

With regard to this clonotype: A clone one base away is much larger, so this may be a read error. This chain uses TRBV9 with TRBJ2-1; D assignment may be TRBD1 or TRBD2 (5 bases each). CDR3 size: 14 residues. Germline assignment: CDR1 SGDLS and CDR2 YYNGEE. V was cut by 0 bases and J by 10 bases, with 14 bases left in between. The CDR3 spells CASSVAGREYEQFF. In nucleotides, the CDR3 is TGTGCCAGCAGCGTAGCAGGCAGGGAGTACGAGCAGTTCTTC.

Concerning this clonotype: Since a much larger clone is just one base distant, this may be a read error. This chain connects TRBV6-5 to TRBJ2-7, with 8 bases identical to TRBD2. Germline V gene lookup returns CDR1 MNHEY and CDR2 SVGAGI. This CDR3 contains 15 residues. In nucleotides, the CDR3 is TGTGCCGGCAGTTACCGGGGGGGTCCAACCTACGAGCAGTACTTC. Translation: CAGSYRGGPTYEQYF.

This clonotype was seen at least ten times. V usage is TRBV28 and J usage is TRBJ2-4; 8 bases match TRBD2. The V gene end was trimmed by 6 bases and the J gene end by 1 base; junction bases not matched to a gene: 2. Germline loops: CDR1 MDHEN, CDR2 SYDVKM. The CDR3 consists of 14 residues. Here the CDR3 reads CASSGGAAKNIQYF. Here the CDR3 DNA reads TGTGCCAGCAGCGGGGGGGCGGCCAAAAACATTCAGTACTTC.

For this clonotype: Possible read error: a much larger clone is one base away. The CDR3 DNA follows: TGTGCCAGCAGTGCCCGAATAGCGGGGGCCTACAATGAGCAGTTCTTC. It translates to CASSARIAGAYNEQFF. The chain is built from TRBV6-2 or TRBV6-3 and TRBJ2-1, with 9 bases aligning to TRBD2. Germline V lookup: CDR1 MNHEY, CDR2 SVGEGT. V was pared by 5 bases and J by 2 bases, with 7 bases of the junction left unmatched. This CDR3 comprises 16 residues.

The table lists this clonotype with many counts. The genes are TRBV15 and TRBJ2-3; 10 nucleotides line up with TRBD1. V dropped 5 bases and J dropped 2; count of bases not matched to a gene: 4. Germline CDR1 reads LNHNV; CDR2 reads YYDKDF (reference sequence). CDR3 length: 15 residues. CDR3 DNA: TGTGCCACCAGCGTCGGGACAGGGGACACAGATACGCAGTATTTT. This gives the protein CATSVGTGDTDTQYF.